The 7 T cell receptor beta chains presented below share a single source sample, sequenced in a study of read filtering for tumor transcriptome and immune sequencing. Molecular barcoded adaptors covering alpha/delta and beta/gamma chains were used on roughly 400 ng RNA. TCRdb fed the reads into MiXCR, producing one record per CDR3 protein. The sample yields roughly 130,000 distinct CDR3 sequences, roughly 13% seen once. The sequencing input was a population of CD138-negative cells sorted from bone marrow. These receptors were obtained from a donor at least 40 years old with multiple myeloma.

This clonotype was detected many times. The rearrangement uses TRBV12-3 or TRBV12-4 and TRBJ1-1; 10 positions match TRBD1. The CDR3 length is 14 residues. The CDR3 nucleotides read TGTGCATACCGGGACAGGGGAGGGAACACTGAAGCTTTCTTT. Its translation: CAYRDRGGNTEAFF.

This clonotype has a count of ten or more. This rearrangement joins TRBV30 to TRBJ2-1; 8 nucleotides align to TRBD2. The CDR3 spans 14 residues. V dropped 4 bases and J dropped 8; count of bases not matched to a gene: 10. Per the germline V gene, CDR1 is GTSNPN and CDR2 is SVGIG (reference sequence). CDR3 nucleotides: TGTGCCTGGACTCCGGGACTAGGTGTCGATGAGCAGTTCTTC. It is translated as CAWTPGLGVDEQFF.

This clonotype was picked up a small number of times. The V gene is TRBV5-1, the J gene TRBJ1-5; D unclear. Looked up from germline, CDR1 is SGHRS and CDR2 is YFSETQ. The V end was cut by 0 bases, the J end by 1 base, with 5 bases between. The CDR3 is 14 residues long. CDR3 nucleotides: TGCGCCAGCAGCTTGGGGGAAAGCAATCAGCCCCAGCATTTT. It encodes CASSLGESNQPQHF. The whole variable domain, filled in from reference TRBV5-1 and TRBJ1-5, reads KAGVTQTPRYLIKTRGQQVTLSCSPISGHRSVSWYQQTPGQGLQFLFEYFSETQRNKGNFPGRFSGRQFSNSRSEMNVSTLELGDSALYLCASSLGESNQPQHFGDGTRLSIL.

This clonotype was detected many times. This chain links TRBV6-6 with TRBJ2-7; D ambiguous. CDR3 size: 15 residues. The V end was cut by 5 bases, the J end by 1 base, with 15 bases between. The germline V gene encodes CDR1 MNHNY and CDR2 SVGAGI (reference sequence). Written as DNA, the CDR3 is TGTGCCAGCAGTCCCGGCCCCCGCCTATCCTACGAGCAGTACTTC. As protein: CASSPGPRLSYEQYF.

With regard to this clonotype: A much larger clone differs from this one at a single base, so this may be a read error. The chain uses TRBV6-1 and TRBJ2-7; D unresolved. The CDR3 contains 14 residues. The V end was cut by 6 bases, the J end by 9 bases, with 21 bases between. Germline V lookup: CDR1 MNHNS, CDR2 SASEGT. CDR3 loop: CASRETTEVNAQYF. The CDR3 DNA reads TGTGCCAGCAGAGAGACAACCGAGGTGAACGCGCAGTACTTC.

About this clonotype: This may be a read error, as it is one base from a much larger clone. The chain joins TRBV12-3 or TRBV12-4 to TRBJ1-2, with a weak D call TRBD1 (5 bases). The CDR3 sequence is 13 residues long. DNA of the CDR3: TGTGCCAGCAGCCCGGGGGGTTGGAGTGGCTACGCCTTC. Its translation: CASSPGGWSGYAF.

Concerning this clonotype itself: The CDR3 ends on some other residue instead of the conserved phenylalanine or tryptophan, so this is likely a read error. This chain connects TRBV7-9 to TRBJ2-3; 7 bases line up with TRBD2. V lost 6 bases to trimming and J lost 3 bases; unmatched junction nucleotides: 6. This CDR3 spans 14 amino acids. Germline V lookup: CDR1 SEHNR, CDR2 FQNEAQ (reference sequence). CDR3 nucleotides: TGTGCCAGCAGGGGACTATTTTCAACAGATACGCAGTATCTT. This sequence encodes CASRGLFSTDTQYL.